This T cell receptor (beta chain) derives from a study of T cell repertoires in cytomegalovirus infection. Study outcomes and limitations: CMV carriers having the relevant HLA were flagged by cumulative public TCR beta family frequency.

Many counts were recorded for this clonotype. No antigen is known for it. The CDR3 is 15 amino acids. CDR1 SGHVS and CDR2 FQNEAQ come from the germline V gene. V gave up 5 bases and J gave up 5 bases, with 18 bases separating them. Each CDR3 protein gets one entry after TCRdb re-called the reads with MiXCR. The sample holds some 120,000 distinct CDR3 sequences, 10% seen once. The sequenced sample consisted of PBMCs, sequenced either directly or after in vitro stimulation (not recorded which). The TCR was taken from a human donor in good health (CMV status not recorded). Some clones in this sample may be carry-over from other donors' samples. The J gene is TRBJ2-5, the V gene TRBV7-8; a possible D gene is TRBD1 (6 bases). The CDR3 DNA sequence: TGTGCCAGCAGCACTGATCAGGGGCGGCGGGAGACCCAGTACTTC. Protein sequence: CASSTDQGRRETQYF. The variable domain in full, completed from reference TRBV7-8 and TRBJ2-5, reads GAGVSQSPRYKVAKRGQDVALRCDPISGHVSLFWYQQALGQGPEFLTYFQNEAQLDKSGLPSDRFFAERPEGSVSTLKIQRTQQEDSAVYLCASSTDQGRRETQYFGPGTRLLVL.